This is a list of T cell receptor beta chains from one sample in a study of T cell changes during pregnancy in multiple sclerosis. Sequencing was performed with immunoSEQ multiplex PCR; in TCRdb, only in-frame clones are kept and a portion is missing. The data contain roughly 30,000 clones, 89% of them singletons. The starting material was CD8+ T cells from peripheral blood mononuclear cells, obtained after pregnancy. These receptors all stem from a female donor with multiple sclerosis, enrolled in a pregnancy study. Each CDR3 is given with its conserved first and last residue. Fields, in order: V gene, J gene, clone size, D gene, CDR3 DNA, CDR3 protein. A D gene is named only where the DNA matches it firmly. Where a row states a size, it is once, few, many or the class of an expanded clone; other rows omit it.

TRBV4-1	TRBJ2-3	NA	TRBD2	TGCGCCAGCAGCCCCGGGCTAGCGGGAGGGGCAGATACGCAGTATTTT	CASSPGLAGGADTQYF
TRBV19	TRBJ1-1	NA	NA	TGTGCCAGTAGTATTGAGGGATTAACTGAAGCTTTCTTT	CASSIEGLTEAFF
TRBV27	TRBJ2-1	NA	NA	TGTGCCAGCAGTTTATCGGTCAGCGGTGAGCAGTTCTTC	CASSLSVSGEQFF
TRBV27	TRBJ2-5	once	TRBD1	TGTGCCAGCAGGTGGGACGCACAGGGGGCGCGGAAAGAGACCCAGTACTTC	CASRWDAQGARKETQYF
TRBV2	TRBJ2-1	once	NA	TGTGCCAGCAAAGTTAGCCTAGGGCAGTTCTTC	CASKVSLGQFF
TRBV19	TRBJ2-7	NA	TRBD1	TGTGCCAGTAGTATCGGACAGGGGGCTCCCTACGAGCAGTACTTC	CASSIGQGAPYEQYF
TRBV7-2	TRBJ2-1	NA	NA	TGTGCCAGCAGCATGGGACAACTTGCCTACAATGAGCAGTTCTTC	CASSMGQLAYNEQFF
TRBV7-9	TRBJ2-1	NA	NA	TGTGCCAGCAGCCTAGTCTCCCTCTACGTGAATGAGCAGTTCTTC	CASSLVSLYVNEQFF
TRBV19	TRBJ1-5	NA	NA	TGTGCCAGTAGCCTAAATAGCAATCAGCCCCAGCATTTT	CASSLNSNQPQHF
TRBV19	TRBJ1-1	NA	NA	TGTGCCAGTAGTCCTCCACGGTCCGGGACTGAAGCTTTCTTT	CASSPPRSGTEAFF
TRBV7-2	TRBJ1-1	NA	NA	TGTGCCAGCAGCTTATTCCCAGGGGCGAACACTGAAGCTTTCTTT	CASSLFPGANTEAFF
TRBV29-1	TRBJ2-1	NA	NA	TGCAGCGTTGAAGATCTTGTGAGAGGCTCCTACAATGAGCAGTTCTTC	CSVEDLVRGSYNEQFF
TRBV5-3	TRBJ2-7	few	NA	TGTGCCAGAAGCAAAGGGGTTCACGAGCAGTACTTC	CARSKGVHEQYF
TRBV19	TRBJ2-3	NA	TRBD2	TGTGCCAGTAGTATTCTTAGCGGGGCTAGCACAGATACGCAGTATTTT	CASSILSGASTDTQYF
TRBV14	TRBJ2-7	NA	TRBD2	TGTGCCAGCAGCCAGAGCGGGAGGCCCTACGAGCAGTACTTC	CASSQSGRPYEQYF
TRBV2	TRBJ1-2	NA	NA	TGTGCCAGCAGTGAAGGCGAAACGGGGAAAGGCTATGGCTACACCTTC	CASSEGETGKGYGYTF
TRBV19	TRBJ2-2	NA	NA	TGTGCCAGTAGTATACCCTGGTCAGGGCTCGCCGGGGAGCTGTTTTTT	CASSIPWSGLAGELFF
TRBV5-4	TRBJ2-7	NA	TRBD2	TGTGCCAGCAGCTTCCGGGGGGAATCCGAGCAGTACTTC	CASSFRGESEQYF
TRBV7-9	TRBJ2-7	NA	TRBD2	TGTGCCAGCAGCTTTAGCGGGCGTAGCTCCTACGAGCAGTACTTC	CASSFSGRSSYEQYF
TRBV21-1	TRBJ2-5	NA	NA	TGTGCCAGCAGCCAAGGGGCTAGCGGGAGACGAAGGGAGACCCAGTACTTC	CASSQGASGRRRETQYF
TRBV19	TRBJ1-2	NA	TRBD1	TGTGCCAGTAGTCTTGGACAGGGATTATTGTACTATGGCTACACCTTC	CASSLGQGLLYYGYTF
TRBV4-1	TRBJ2-2	NA	TRBD2	TGCGCCAGTCGTGAGCGGGGCGGGAACACCGGGGAGCTGTTTTTT	CASRERGGNTGELFF
TRBV27	TRBJ2-1	NA	NA	TGTGCCAGCAGTACCGGTATTTCGCAGTTCTTC	CASSTGISQFF
TRBV7-2	TRBJ1-1	NA	NA	TGTGCCAGCAGCACAATGAACACTGAAGCTTTCTTT	CASSTMNTEAFF
TRBV19	TRBJ2-5	NA	TRBD1	TGTGCCAGTAGTAGAGGGACAGGGATCGTCCAAGAGACCCAGTACTTC	CASSRGTGIVQETQYF